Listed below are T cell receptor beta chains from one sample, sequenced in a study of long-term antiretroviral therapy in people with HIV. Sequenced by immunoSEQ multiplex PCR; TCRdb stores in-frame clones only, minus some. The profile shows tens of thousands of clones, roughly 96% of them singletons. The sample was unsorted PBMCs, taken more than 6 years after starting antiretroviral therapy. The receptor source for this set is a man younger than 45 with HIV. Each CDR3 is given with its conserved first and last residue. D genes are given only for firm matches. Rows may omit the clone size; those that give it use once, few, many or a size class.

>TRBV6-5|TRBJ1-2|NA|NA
CASSYSWAGGYTF
TGTGCCAGCAGTTACTCATGGGCTGGAGGCTACACCTTC
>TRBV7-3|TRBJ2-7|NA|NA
CASSLTVGHEQYF
TGTGCCAGCAGCTTAACGGTGGGCCACGAGCAGTACTTC
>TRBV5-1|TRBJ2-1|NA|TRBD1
CASSLEVAVGGYEQFF
TGCGCCAGCAGCTTGGAAGTGGCGGTAGGGGGCTATGAGCAGTTCTTC
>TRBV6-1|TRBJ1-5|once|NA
CASSEGGNQPQHF
TGTGCCAGCAGTGAAGGTGGCAATCAGCCCCAGCATTTT
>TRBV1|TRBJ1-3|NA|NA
CTSSQTGGLCGNTIYF
TGCACCAGCAGCCAAACAGGGGGACTTTGTGGAAACACCATATATTTT
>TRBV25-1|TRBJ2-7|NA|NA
CASSEQGFEQYF
TGTGCCAGCAGTGAACAGGGGTTCGAGCAGTACTTC
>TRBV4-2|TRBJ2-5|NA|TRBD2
CASSQWLAEQETQYF
TGTGCCAGCAGCCAATGGCTAGCGGAACAAGAGACCCAGTACTTC
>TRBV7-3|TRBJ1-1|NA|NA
CASSLAGPNTEAFF
TGTGCCAGCAGCTTAGCAGGACCCAACACTGAAGCTTTCTTT
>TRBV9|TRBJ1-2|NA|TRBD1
CASSVGPGQVYGYTF
TGTGCCAGCAGCGTAGGCCCGGGACAGGTCTATGGCTACACCTTC
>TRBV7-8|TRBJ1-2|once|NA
CASSLNLEDGANYGYTF
TGTGCCAGCAGCTTAAACCTGGAGGACGGTGCTAACTATGGCTACACCTTC
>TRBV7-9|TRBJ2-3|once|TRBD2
CASSSGTSDNTDTQYF
TGTGCCAGCAGCTCCGGGACTAGCGACAACACAGATACGCAGTATTTT